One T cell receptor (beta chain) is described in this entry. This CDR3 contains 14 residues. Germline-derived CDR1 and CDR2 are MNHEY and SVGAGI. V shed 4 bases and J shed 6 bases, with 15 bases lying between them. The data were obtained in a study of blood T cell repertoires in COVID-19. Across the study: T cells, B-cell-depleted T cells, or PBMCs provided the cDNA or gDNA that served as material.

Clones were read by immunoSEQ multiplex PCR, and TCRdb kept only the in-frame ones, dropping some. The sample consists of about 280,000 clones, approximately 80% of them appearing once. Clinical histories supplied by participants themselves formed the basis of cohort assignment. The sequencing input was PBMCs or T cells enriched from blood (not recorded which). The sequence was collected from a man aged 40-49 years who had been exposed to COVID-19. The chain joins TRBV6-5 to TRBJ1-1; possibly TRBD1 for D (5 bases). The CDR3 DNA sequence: TGTGCCAGCAGTTCTAGGCCGTGGGGGGCTGAAGCTTTCTTT. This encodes CASSSRPWGAEAFF.